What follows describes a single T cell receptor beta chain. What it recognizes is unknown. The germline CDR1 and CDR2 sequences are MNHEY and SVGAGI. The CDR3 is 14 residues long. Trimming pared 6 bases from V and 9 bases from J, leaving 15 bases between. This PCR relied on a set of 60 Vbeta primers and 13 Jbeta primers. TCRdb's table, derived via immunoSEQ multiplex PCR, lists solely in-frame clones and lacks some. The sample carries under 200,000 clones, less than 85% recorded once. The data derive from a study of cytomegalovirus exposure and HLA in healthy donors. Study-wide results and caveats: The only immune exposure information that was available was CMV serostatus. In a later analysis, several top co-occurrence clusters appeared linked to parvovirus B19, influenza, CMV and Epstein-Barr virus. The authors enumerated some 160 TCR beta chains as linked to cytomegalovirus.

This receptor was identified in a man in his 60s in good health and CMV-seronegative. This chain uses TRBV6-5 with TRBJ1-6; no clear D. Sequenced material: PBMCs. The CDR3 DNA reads TGTGCCAGCAGCCGCGTCGAATTAAGTTCACCCCTCCACTTT. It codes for CASSRVELSSPLHF.